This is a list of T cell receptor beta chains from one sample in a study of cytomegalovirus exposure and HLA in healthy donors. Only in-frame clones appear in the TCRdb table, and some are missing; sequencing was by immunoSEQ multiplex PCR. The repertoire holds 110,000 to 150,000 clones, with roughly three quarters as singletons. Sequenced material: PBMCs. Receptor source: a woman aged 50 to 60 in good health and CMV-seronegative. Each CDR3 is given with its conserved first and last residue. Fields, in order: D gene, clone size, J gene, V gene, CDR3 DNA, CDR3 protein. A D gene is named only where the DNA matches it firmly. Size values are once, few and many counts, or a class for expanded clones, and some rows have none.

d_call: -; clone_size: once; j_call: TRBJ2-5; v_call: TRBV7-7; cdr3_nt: TGTGCTAGCAGCTTCCAGGGGGGGACCCAGTACTTC; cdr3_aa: CASSFQGGTQYF
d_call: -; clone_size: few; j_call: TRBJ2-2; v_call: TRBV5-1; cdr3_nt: TGCGCCAGCAGCCCGGACATCGCGAACACCGGGGAGCTGTTTTTT; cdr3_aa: CASSPDIANTGELFF
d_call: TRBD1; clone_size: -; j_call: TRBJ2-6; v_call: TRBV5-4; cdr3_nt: TGTGCCAGCAGCTTATTGAGGGACAGGGGGCCTTCTGGGGCCAACGTCCTGACTTTC; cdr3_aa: CASSLLRDRGPSGANVLTF
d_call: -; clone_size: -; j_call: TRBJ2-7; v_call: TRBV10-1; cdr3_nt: TGCGCCAGCAGTGAGAGTACAGTTGCCTACGAGCAGTACTTC; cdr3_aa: CASSESTVAYEQYF
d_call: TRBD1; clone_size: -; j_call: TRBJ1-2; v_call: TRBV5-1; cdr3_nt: TGCGCCAGCAGAGGCGACAGGGGCCCTAACTATGGCTACACCTTC; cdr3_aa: CASRGDRGPNYGYTF
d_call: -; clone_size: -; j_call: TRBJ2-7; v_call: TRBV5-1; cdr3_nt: TGCGCCAGCAGCCCTCGTACGCAGGGGTCCTCCTACGAGCAGTACTTC; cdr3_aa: CASSPRTQGSSYEQYF
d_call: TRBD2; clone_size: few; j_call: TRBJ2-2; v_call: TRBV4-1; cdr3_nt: TGCGCCAGCAGCCAGATCTTGGCTAGCGGGGGGTCCTATGACACCGGGGAGCTGTTTTTT; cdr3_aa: CASSQILASGGSYDTGELFF
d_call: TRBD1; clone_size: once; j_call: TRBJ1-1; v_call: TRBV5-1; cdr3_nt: TGCGCCAGCAGCCCCGGGACAGGGGTTATGAACACTGAAGCTTTCTTT; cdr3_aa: CASSPGTGVMNTEAFF
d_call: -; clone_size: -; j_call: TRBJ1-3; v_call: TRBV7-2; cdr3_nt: TGTGCCAGCAGCTTACGCAGGGGATCCGGAAACACCATATATTTT; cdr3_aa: CASSLRRGSGNTIYF
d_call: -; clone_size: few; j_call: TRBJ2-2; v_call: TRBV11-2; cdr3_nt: TGTGCCAGCAGCTCGGGGTACACCGGGGAGCTGTTTTTT; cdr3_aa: CASSSGYTGELFF
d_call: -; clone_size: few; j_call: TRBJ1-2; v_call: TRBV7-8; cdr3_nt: TGTGCCAGCACCACGAGGCGGGACCTATATGGCTACACCTTC; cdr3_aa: CASTTRRDLYGYTF
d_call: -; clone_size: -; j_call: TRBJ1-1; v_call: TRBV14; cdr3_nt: TGTGCCAGCAGAAATACAAAGAACACTGAAGCTTTCTTT; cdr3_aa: CASRNTKNTEAFF
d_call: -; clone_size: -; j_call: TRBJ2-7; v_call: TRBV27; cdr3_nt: TGTGCCAGCAGTTTGGGAGGTACCTACGAGCAGTACTTC; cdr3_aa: CASSLGGTYEQYF
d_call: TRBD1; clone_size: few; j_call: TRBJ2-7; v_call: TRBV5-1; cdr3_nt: TGCGCCAGCAGCTTGGTACAGGGGCGCCCCTCCTACGAGCAGTACTTC; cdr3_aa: CASSLVQGRPSYEQYF
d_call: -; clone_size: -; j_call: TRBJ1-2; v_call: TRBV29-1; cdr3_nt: TGCAGCGTTGCGTCTCCTATGACTCGGTTTAACTATGGCTACACCTTC; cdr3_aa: CSVASPMTRFNYGYTF
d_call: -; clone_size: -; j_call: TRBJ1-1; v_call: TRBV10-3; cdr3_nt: TGTGCCATCAGTGAGTCAGGGGGTTCCACTGAAGCTTTCTTT; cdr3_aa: CAISESGGSTEAFF
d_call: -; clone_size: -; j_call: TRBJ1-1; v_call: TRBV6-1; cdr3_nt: TGTGCCAGCAGTGAAATCAGGGCTGACACTGAAGCTTTCTTT; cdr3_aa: CASSEIRADTEAFF
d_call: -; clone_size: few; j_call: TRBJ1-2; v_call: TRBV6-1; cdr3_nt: TGTGCCAGCAGTGAAGTTGGGGGGAACTATGGCTACACCTTC; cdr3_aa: CASSEVGGNYGYTF
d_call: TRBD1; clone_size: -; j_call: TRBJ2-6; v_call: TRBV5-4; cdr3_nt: TGTGCCAGCGGGGACAGGACCTTCTCTGGGGCCAACGTCCTGACTTTC; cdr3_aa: CASGDRTFSGANVLTF
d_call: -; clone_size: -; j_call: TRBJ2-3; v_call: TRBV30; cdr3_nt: TGTGCCTGGAGTGTTCTCGAGGGAACAGATACGCAGTATTTT; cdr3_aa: CAWSVLEGTDTQYF
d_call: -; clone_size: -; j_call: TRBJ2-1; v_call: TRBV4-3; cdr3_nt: TGCGCCAGCAGCCAAGATTCACTTGTCCCCCTTAATGAGCAGTTCTTC; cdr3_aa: CASSQDSLVPLNEQFF
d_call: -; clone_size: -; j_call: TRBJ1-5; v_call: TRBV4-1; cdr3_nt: TGCGCCAGCAGCCAAGGTACCCGGGGGGGTAATCAGCCCCAGCATTTT; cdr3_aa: CASSQGTRGGNQPQHF
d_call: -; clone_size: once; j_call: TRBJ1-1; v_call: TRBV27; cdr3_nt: TGTGCCAGCAGTTCCTGGGACACCCTTTATACAGCTTTCTTT; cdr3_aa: CASSSWDTLYTAFF
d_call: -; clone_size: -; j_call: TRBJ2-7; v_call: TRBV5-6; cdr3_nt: TGTGCCAGCAGCTTGGGCCCAGGGATACGGTACGAGCAGTACTTC; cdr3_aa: CASSLGPGIRYEQYF
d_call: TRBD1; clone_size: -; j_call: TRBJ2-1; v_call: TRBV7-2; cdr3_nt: TGTGCCAGCAGCTTCTCCCGGACAGGGGGCAATGAGCAGTTCTTC; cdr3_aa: CASSFSRTGGNEQFF
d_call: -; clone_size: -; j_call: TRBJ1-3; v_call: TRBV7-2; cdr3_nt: TGTGCCAGCAGCCCAGGGGTTAGGAACACCATATATTTT; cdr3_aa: CASSPGVRNTIYF
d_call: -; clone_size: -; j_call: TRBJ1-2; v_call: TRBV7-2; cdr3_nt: TGTGCCAGCAGCTTAGACGGGGTCTATGGCTACACCTTC; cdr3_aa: CASSLDGVYGYTF
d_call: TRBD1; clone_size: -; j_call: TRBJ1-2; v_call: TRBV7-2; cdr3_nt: TGTGCCAGCAGCTTAGCGGGACAGGGGGGCGCGACCTATGGCTACACCTTC; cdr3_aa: CASSLAGQGGATYGYTF
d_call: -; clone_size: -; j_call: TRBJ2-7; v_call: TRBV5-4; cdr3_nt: TGTGCCAGCAGCTTGGGGGGGGAGCTCTCCTACGAGCAGTACTTC; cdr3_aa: CASSLGGELSYEQYF
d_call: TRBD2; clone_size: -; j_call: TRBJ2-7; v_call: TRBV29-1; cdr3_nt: TGCAGCGTTCCTAGGTCCGCGGGGGGCCGTTACGAGCAGTACTTC; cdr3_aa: CSVPRSAGGRYEQYF
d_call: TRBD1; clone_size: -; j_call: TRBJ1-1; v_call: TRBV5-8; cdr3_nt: TGTGCCAGCAGCTTTTTGACAGGGGTCATGAACACTGAAGCTTTCTTT; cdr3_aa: CASSFLTGVMNTEAFF
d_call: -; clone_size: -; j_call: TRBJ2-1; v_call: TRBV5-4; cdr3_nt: TGTGCCAGCAGCGGCCTAGGAGGTGAGCAGTTCTTC; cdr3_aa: CASSGLGGEQFF
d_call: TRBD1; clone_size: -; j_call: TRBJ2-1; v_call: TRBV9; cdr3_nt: TGTGCCAGCAGCGTAGGAGGACAGGGTTGGGAGGAGCAGTTCTTC; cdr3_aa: CASSVGGQGWEEQFF
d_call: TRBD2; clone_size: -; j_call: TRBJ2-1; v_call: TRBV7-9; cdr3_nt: TGTGCCGGCAGCCCAAAGGGAAGACTAGCGGGGGGCAATGAGCAGTTCTTC; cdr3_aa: CAGSPKGRLAGGNEQFF
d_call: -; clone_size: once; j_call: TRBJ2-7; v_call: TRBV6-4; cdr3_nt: TGTGCCAGCAGTGACTCGAGTCCCTACGAGCAGTACTTC; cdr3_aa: CASSDSSPYEQYF
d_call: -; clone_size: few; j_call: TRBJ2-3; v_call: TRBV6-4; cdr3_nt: TGTGCCAGCAGTGAGGGTCAAGGGACTGTGAGGTATTTT; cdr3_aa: CASSEGQGTVRYF
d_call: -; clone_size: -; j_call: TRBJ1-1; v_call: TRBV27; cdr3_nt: TGTGCCAGCAGTTTATCTCGCGGGACTAAGAACACTGAAGCTTTCTTT; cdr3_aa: CASSLSRGTKNTEAFF
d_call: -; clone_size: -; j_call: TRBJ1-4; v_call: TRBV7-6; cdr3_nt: TGTGCCAGCAGCTTAACTTGGACTAATGAAAAACTGTTTTTT; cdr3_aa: CASSLTWTNEKLFF
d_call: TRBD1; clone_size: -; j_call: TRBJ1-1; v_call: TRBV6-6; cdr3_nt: TGTGCCAGCAGTTACTCGGCAGGGGGCAACACTGAAGCTTTCTTT; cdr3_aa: CASSYSAGGNTEAFF
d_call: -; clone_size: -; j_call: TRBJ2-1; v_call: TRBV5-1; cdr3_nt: TGCGCCAGCAGCTTGGATCCTAGTAGTGAGCAGTTCTTC; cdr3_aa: CASSLDPSSEQFF
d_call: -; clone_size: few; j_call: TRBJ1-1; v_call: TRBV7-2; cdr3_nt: TGTGCCAGCAGCTTCTCCAGGGTGGAAACTGAAGCTTTCTTT; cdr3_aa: CASSFSRVETEAFF
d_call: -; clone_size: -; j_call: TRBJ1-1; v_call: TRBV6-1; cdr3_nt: TGTGCCACCTTGTACCTAAGGGAGCTGAACACTGAAGCTTTCTTT; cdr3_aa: CATLYLRELNTEAFF
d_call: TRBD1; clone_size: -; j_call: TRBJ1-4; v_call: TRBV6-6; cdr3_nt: TGTGCCAGCATGGGACAGGGGATATTTAATGAAAAACTGTTTTTT; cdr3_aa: CASMGQGIFNEKLFF
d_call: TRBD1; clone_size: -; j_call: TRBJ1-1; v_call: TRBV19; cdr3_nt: TGTGCCAGTAGCCCTGGACAGGCCCTTGAAGCTTTCTTT; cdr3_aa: CASSPGQALEAFF
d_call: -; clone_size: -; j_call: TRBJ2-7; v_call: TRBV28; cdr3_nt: TGTGCCAGCAGTCCTGGGGACATACCCTCCTACGAGCAGTACTTC; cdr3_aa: CASSPGDIPSYEQYF
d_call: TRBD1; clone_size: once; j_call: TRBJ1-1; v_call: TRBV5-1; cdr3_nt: TGCGCCAGCACCCTAGGACAGGACACTGAAGCTTTCTTT; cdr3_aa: CASTLGQDTEAFF
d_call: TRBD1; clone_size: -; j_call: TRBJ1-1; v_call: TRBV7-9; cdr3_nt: TGTGCCAGCAGAAAGCCGGGACAGACGAACACTGAAGCTTTCTTT; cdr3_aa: CASRKPGQTNTEAFF
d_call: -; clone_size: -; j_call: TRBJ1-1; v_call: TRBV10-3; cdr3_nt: TGTGCCATCAGTGACGAGGGTTCGGCCACTGAAGCTTTCTTT; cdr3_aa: CAISDEGSATEAFF
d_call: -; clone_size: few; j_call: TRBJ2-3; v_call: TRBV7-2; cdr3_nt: TGTGCCAGCAGCACGACTAGGACAGATACGCAGTATTTT; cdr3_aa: CASSTTRTDTQYF
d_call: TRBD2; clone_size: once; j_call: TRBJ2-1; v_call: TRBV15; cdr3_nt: TGTGCCACCAGCAGGGGACTAGCGGGGGCCTCCTACAATGAGCAGTTCTTC; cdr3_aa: CATSRGLAGASYNEQFF
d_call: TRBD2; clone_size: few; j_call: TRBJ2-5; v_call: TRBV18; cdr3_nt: TGTGCCAGCTCCCGGGGACTAGAAGGGGAGACCCAGTACTTC; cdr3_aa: CASSRGLEGETQYF
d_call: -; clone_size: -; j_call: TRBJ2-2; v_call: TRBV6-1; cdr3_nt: TGTGCCAGCAGTGCGGTTAGCGGAAACACCGGGGAGCTGTTTTTT; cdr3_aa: CASSAVSGNTGELFF
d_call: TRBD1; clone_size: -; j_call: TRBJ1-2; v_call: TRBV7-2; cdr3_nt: TGTGCCAGCAGCTTAGATTCAGGGGGAACATATGGCTACACCTTC; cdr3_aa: CASSLDSGGTYGYTF
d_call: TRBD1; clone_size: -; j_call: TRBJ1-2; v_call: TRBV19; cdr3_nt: TGTGCCAGTAGTGCTCGACAGGGATCCTACTATGGCTACACCTTC; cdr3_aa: CASSARQGSYYGYTF
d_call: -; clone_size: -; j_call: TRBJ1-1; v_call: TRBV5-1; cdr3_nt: TGCGCCAGCAGCTCCCCCGAGGGAGGTACTGAAGCTTTCTTT; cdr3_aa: CASSSPEGGTEAFF
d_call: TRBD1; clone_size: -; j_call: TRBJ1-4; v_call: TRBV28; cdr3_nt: TGTGCCAGCAGGGAACCGGGACAGGGGATGCCTAATGAAAAACTGTTTTTT; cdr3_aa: CASREPGQGMPNEKLFF
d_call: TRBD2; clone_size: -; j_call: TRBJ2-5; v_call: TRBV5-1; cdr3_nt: TGCGCCAGCAGCTTGGAGCTAGCGGGCCTGAGAGAGACCCAGTACTTC; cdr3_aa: CASSLELAGLRETQYF
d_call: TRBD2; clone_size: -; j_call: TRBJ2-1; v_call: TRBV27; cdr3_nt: TGTGCCAGCAGTTTATTTAGTAGCGGGGGGGCGGATGAGCAGTTCTTC; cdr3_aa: CASSLFSSGGADEQFF
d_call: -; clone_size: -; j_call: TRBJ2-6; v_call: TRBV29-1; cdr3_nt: TGCAGCGTGACAGTTTCTGGGGCCAACGTCCTGACTTTC; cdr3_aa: CSVTVSGANVLTF
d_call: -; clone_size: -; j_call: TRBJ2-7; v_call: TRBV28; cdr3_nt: TGTGCCAGCACCCCGGGACACCTCTACGAGCAGTACTTC; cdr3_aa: CASTPGHLYEQYF